The T cell receptor (beta chain) under discussion was sequenced for a study of blood T cell repertoires in COVID-19. Study-level information: Sample material is recorded as cDNA or gDNA derived from T cells, B-cell-depleted T cells, or PBMCs.

Deletions cut 2 bases from V and 6 bases from J, with 13 bases between. From germline, CDR1 is GTSNPN and CDR2 SVGIG (reference sequence). The CDR3 has 13 residues. Assay: immunoSEQ multiplex PCR; the TCRdb copy retains only in-frame clones and omits some. Of tens of thousands of clones in the sample, around 86% were seen once. This rearrangement joins TRBV30 to TRBJ1-1; maybe TRBD1 (6 bases). The receptor's source is an elderly man with acute or convalescent COVID-19. The specimen was peripheral blood. In DNA, the CDR3 is TGTGCCTGGAGTATTACAGGGATCGCTGAAGCTTTCTTT. It translates to CAWSITGIAEAFF.